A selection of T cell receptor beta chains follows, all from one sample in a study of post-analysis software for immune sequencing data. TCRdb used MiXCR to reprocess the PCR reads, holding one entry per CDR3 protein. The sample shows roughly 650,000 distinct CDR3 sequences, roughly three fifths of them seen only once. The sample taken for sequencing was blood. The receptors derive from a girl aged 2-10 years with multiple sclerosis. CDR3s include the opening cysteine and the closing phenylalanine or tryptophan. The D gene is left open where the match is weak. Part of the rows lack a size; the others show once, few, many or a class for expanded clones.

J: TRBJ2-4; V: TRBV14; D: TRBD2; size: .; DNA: TGTGCCAGCAGCCAAGATGACGGCGGACTAGGGGACTACATTCAGTACTTC; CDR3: CASSQDDGGLGDYIQYF
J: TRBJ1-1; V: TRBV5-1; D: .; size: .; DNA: TGCGCCAGCAGGGGTTATGCGGGCGGAGCTTTCTTT; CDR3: CASRGYAGGAFF
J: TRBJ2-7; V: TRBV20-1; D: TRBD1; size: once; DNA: TGCAGTGCTAGACAGGGGGCGCACGAGCAGTACTTC; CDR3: CSARQGAHEQYF
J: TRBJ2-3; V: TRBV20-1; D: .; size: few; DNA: TGCAGTGCTAGTCGTTCGACAGGCACAGATACGCAGTATTTT; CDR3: CSASRSTGTDTQYF
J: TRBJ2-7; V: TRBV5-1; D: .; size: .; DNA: TGCGCCAGCAGCTTGGCCGGCGCCGGAAACGAGCAGTACTTC; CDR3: CASSLAGAGNEQYF
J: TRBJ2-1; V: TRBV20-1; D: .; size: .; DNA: TGCAGTGCTGGGAGAGGGGCCGAGTCGAGCTCCTACAATGAGCAGTTCTTC; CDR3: CSAGRGAESSSYNEQFF
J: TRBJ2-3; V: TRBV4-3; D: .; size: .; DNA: TGCGCCAGCAGCCAAGAAGGAAGGGGGACAGATACGCAGTATTTT; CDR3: CASSQEGRGTDTQYF
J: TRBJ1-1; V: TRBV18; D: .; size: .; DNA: TGTGCCAGCTCACTAGGACAGACCGAAAACACTGAAGCTTTCTTT; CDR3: CASSLGQTENTEAFF
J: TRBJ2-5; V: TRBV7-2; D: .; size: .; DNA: TGTGCCAGCAGCTTACGGGCAATTCAAGAGACCCAGTACTTC; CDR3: CASSLRAIQETQYF
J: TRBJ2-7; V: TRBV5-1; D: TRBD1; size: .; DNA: TGCGCCAGCAGCCCGGGACAGGGGGCGCGGAACGAGCAGTACTTC; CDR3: CASSPGQGARNEQYF
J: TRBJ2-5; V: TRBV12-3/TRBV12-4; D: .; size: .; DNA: TGTGCCAGCACCATTCCAAATTGGGATGAGCAGTACTTC; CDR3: CASTIPNWDEQYF
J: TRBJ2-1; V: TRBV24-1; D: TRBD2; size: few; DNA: TGTGCCACCAGTGATTTGTCTAGCGGGTACAATGAGCAGTTCTTC; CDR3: CATSDLSSGYNEQFF
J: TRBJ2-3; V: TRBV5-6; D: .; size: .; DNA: TGTGCCAGCAGCTTCGGGGTGGGTTCGACTAGCACAGATACGCAGTATTTT; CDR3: CASSFGVGSTSTDTQYF
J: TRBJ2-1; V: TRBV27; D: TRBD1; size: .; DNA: TGTGCCAGCAGTTTAGACTCTACACAGGGGAATGAGCAGTTCTTC; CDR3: CASSLDSTQGNEQFF
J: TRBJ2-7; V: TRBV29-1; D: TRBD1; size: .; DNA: TGCAGCGTGGGACAGGGGGCCTCCTACGAGCAGTACTTC; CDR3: CSVGQGASYEQYF
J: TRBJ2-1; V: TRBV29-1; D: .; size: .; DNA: TGCAGCGTTGGGTGGGGGGACAATGAGCAGTTCTTC; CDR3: CSVGWGDNEQFF
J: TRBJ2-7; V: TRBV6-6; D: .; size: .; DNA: TGTGCCAGCATGAGGGGTAATTACGAGCAGTACTTC; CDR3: CASMRGNYEQYF
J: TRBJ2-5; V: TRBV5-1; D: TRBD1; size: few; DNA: TGCGCCAGCAGCCCCATCGCCCAGGGGGCTCCAAAGACCCAGTACTTC; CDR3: CASSPIAQGAPKTQYF
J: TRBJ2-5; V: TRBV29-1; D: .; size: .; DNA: TGCAGCGTTGGTGAGGGGGACGCAGAGACCCAGTACTTC; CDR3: CSVGEGDAETQYF
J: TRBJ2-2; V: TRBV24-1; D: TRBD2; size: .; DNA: TGTGCCACCAGAACTCGGACTAGCGGGGACACCGGGGAGCTGTTTTTT; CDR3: CATRTRTSGDTGELFF
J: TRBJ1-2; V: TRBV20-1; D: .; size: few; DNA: TGCAGTGCTAGATCTACGTCGCGGGCAGGAGATGGCTACACCTTC; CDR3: CSARSTSRAGDGYTF
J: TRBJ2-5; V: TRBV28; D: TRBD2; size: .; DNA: TGTGCCAACCCAAAACAGGCACCGGGACTAGCGGGACTGGGCGAGACCCAGTACTTC; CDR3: CANPKQAPGLAGLGETQYF
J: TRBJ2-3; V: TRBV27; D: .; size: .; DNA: TGTGCCAGCAGTTATCAGAGAGCGGATAGCACAGATGCGCAGTATTTT; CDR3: CASSYQRADSTDAQYF
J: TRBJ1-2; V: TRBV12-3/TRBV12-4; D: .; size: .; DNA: TGTGCCAGCAGTCGTACGACTGTTAACTATGGCTACACCTTC; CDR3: CASSRTTVNYGYTF
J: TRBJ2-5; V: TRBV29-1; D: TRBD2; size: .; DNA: TGCAGCGTTGGGGCGGGACTAGCGGGGGGAAACCAAGAGACCCAGTACTTC; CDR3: CSVGAGLAGGNQETQYF
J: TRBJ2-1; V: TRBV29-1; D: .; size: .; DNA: TGCAGCGTGGGGCTTGGGGGGACGCACAATGAGCAGTTCTTC; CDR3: CSVGLGGTHNEQFF
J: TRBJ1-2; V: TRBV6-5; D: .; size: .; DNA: TGTGCCAGCAGTTACTCGCCCCCATTGGAAGGCTACACCTTC; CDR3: CASSYSPPLEGYTF
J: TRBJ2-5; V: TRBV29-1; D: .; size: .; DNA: TGCAGCGTTGGAGGGGACATGTGGGAGCAGTACTTC; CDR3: CSVGGDMWEQYF
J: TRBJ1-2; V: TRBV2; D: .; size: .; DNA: TGTGCCAGCAGTGAAGAGACAGGATTCTATGGCTACACCTTC; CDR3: CASSEETGFYGYTF
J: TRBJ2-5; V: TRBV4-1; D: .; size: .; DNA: TGCGCCAGCAGCCTCACAGTCCGGGGAGAGACCCAGTACTTC; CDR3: CASSLTVRGETQYF
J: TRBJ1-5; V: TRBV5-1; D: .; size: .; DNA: TGCGCCAGCAGCTTGTCCGTAGGGGAGGATCAGCCCCAGCATTTT; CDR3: CASSLSVGEDQPQHF
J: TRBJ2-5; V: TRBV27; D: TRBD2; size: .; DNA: TGTGCCAGCAGTTCCGGTACTAGCGTGGAGACCCAGTACTTC; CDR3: CASSSGTSVETQYF